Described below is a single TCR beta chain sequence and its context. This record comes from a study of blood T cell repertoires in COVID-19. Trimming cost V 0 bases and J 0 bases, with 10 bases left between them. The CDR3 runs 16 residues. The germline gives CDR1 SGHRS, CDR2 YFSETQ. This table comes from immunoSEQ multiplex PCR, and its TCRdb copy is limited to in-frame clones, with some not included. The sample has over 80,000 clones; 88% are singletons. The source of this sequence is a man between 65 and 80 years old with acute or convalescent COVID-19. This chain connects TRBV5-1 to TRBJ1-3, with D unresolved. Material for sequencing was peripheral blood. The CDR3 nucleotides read TGCGCCAGCAGCTTGGCGTCCGTAGACTCTGGAAACACCATATATTTT. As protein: CASSLASVDSGNTIYF.